This record covers a single T cell receptor beta chain. Its antigen is unidentified. This sample is drawn from a study of cytomegalovirus exposure and HLA in healthy donors. Turning to the study itself: An early release of data contained 70 million to 95 million unique TCRs, which came from HLA-typed donors.

Though nominally healthy at sampling, donors likely had unrecorded immune exposures. General study findings and limits: Earlier analysis found most TCR beta V segments productive about 87% or about 30% of the time.

The length of the CDR3 is 15 residues. Germline lookup yields CDR1 SGDLS and CDR2 YYNGEE. V gave up 2 bases and J gave up 1 base; unmatched junction bases: 4. Primers included in the PCR were 60 Vbeta and 13 Jbeta primers. Produced via immunoSEQ multiplex PCR; TCRdb's table is partial and in-frame only. In all, the sample yields 50,000 to 70,000 clones. The sequencing sample was made of PBMCs. The rearrangement joins TRBV9 to TRBJ2-7, with 9 bases that match TRBD1. The source is a man aged 50 or older in good health and CMV-seropositive. The CDR3 DNA reads as TGTGCCAGCAGCGTGGGACAGGGCGCTTCCTACGAGCAGTACTTC. The encoded protein is CASSVGQGASYEQYF.